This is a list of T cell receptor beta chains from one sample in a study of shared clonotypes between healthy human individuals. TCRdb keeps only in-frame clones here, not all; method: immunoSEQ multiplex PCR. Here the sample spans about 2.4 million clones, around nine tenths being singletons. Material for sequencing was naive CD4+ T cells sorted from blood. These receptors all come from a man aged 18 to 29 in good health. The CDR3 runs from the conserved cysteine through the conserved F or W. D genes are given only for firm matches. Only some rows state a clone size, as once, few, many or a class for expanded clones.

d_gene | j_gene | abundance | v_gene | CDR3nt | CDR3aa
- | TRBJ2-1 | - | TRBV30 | TGTGCAGGATCCCGGGCGGGTCCCCTAGGTAGTAGCTCCTACAATGAGCAGTTCTTC | CAGSRAGPLGSSSYNEQFF
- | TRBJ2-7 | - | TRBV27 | TGTGCCAGCAGTCCCCGATGGCCGACCTACGAGCAGTACTTC | CASSPRWPTYEQYF
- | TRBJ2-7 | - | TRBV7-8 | TGTGCCAGCAGGATTGAGGCAACCTCCTACGAGCAGTACTTC | CASRIEATSYEQYF
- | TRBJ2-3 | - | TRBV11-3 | TGTGCCAGCAGCCGGGATGACACAGATACGCAGTATTTT | CASSRDDTDTQYF
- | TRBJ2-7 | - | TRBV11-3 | TGTGCCAGCAGCCCCAGGGGCGACTACGAGCAGTACTTC | CASSPRGDYEQYF
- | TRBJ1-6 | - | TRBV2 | TGTGCCAGCAGATTCGACAGAAACTATAATTCACCCCTCCACTTT | CASRFDRNYNSPLHF
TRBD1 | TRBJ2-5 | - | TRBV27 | TGTGCCAGCAGTCCACCAGGGGGCCAAGAGACCCAGTACTTC | CASSPPGGQETQYF
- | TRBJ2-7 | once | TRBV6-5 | TGTGCCAGCAGCCGGTTCGCGCCAGACTACGAGCAGTACTTC | CASSRFAPDYEQYF
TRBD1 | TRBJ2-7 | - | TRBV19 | TGTGCCAGTAGTTGGCGAATAGGGACAGGGGACCACGAGCAGTACTTC | CASSWRIGTGDHEQYF
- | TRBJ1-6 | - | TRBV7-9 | TGTGCCAGCACCGAATGGGCAGGAGGGCCGAGCTCCTATAATTCACCCCTCCACTTT | CASTEWAGGPSSYNSPLHF
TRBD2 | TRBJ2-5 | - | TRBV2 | TGTGCCAGCAGTGGTAGCGGGGGGGCCCGGGAGACCCAGTACTTC | CASSGSGGARETQYF
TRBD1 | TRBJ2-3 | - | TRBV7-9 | TGTGCCAGCAGCTACGGGACAGGGCCCACAGATACGCAGTATTTT | CASSYGTGPTDTQYF
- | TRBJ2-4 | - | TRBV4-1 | TGCGCCAGCAGCCAAGATCAGACGACAAACATTCAGTACTTC | CASSQDQTTNIQYF
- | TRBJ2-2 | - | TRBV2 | TGTGCCAGCACCCCAAGGTGGGAGTCCGGGGAGCTGTTTTTT | CASTPRWESGELFF
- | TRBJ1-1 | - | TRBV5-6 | TGTGCCAGCACCCTAGGGGTCTACACTGAAGCTTTCTTT | CASTLGVYTEAFF
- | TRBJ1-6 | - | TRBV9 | TGTGCCAGCAGCGTAGTGGGGGAAAATTCACCCCTCCACTTT | CASSVVGENSPLHF
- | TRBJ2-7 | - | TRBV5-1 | TGCGCCAGCAGCTTGGGCGGGTCGAGCTCCTACGAGCAGTACTTC | CASSLGGSSSYEQYF
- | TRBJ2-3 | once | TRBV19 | TGTGCCAGTAGTATAGATCTATTCGACGGGCGGGATACGCAGTATTTT | CASSIDLFDGRDTQYF
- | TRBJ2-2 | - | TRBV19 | TGTGCCAGTAGTCTCCAAAGCGGGGAGCTGTTTTTT | CASSLQSGELFF
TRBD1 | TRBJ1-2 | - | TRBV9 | TGTGCCAGCAGCGTAGAGCCAGGGGGGAGCTATGGCTACACCTTC | CASSVEPGGSYGYTF
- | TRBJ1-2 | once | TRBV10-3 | TGTGCCGAGTCGGACGGGAAAAGGGATGGCTACACCTTC | CAESDGKRDGYTF
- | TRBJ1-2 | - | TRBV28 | TGTGCCAGCAGCTCCGGGGCTTTAAACTATGGCTACACCTTC | CASSSGALNYGYTF
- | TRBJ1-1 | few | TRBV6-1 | TGTGCCAGCAGTGCGCAGGGGACTTACACTGAAGCTTTCTTT | CASSAQGTYTEAFF
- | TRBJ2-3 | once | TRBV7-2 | TGTGCCAGCAGCTTAGCAGTGGTCACAGATACGCAGTATTTT | CASSLAVVTDTQYF
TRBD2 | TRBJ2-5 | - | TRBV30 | TGTGCCTGGTCTAGCGGGAGGTCGGAGACCCAGTACTTC | CAWSSGRSETQYF
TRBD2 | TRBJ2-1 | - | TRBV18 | TGTGCCAGCTCCCCCAGACTAGCGGGATACAATGAGCAGTTCTTC | CASSPRLAGYNEQFF
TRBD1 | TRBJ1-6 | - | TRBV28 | TGTGCCAGCAGGGTGGACAGGCCGCCCTATAATTCACCCCTCCACTTT | CASRVDRPPYNSPLHF
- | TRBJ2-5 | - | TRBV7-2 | TGTGCCAGCAGCGCCCAGGGGGGCAGCGGAGAGACCCAGTACTTC | CASSAQGGSGETQYF
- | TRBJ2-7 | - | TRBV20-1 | TGCAGTGGCGTCGTATCCTACGAGCAGTACTTC | CSGVVSYEQYF
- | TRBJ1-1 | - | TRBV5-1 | TGCGCCAGCAGCTTGGTCGGAGCGAACACTGAAGCTTTCTTT | CASSLVGANTEAFF
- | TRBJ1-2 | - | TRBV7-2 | TGTGCCAGCAGCCCCCCAGGGTATGGCTACACCTTC | CASSPPGYGYTF
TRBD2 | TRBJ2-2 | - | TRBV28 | TGTGCCAGCAGTTTAATGGCTAGCGGGAGTCATAGGGAGCTGTTTTTT | CASSLMASGSHRELFF
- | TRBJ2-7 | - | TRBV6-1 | TGTGCCAGCAGTGAATCTGATATAAGTTGGAGGGTGGGATTCTACGAGCAGTACTTC | CASSESDISWRVGFYEQYF
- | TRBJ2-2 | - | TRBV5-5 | TGTGCCAGCAGCTCCGGGCAGACCGGGGAGCTGTTTTTT | CASSSGQTGELFF
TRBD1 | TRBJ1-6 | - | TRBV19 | TGTGCCAGTACCACCCTAGGGACAGGAAATAATTCACCCCTCCACTTT | CASTTLGTGNNSPLHF
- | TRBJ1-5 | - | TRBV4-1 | TGCGCCAGCAGCCAAGACACAGGGTTGGTTCAGCCCCAGCATTTT | CASSQDTGLVQPQHF
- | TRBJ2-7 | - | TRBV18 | TGTGCCAGCTCACCACAGAGGACTAACTCCTACGAGCAGTACTTC | CASSPQRTNSYEQYF
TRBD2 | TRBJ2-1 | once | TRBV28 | TGTGCCAGCAGTTTCCTTACCGGGACTAGCGGGGAGCTCGAGCAGTTCTTC | CASSFLTGTSGELEQFF
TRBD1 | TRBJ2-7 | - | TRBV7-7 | TGTGCTAGCAGCTTAGGGACAGGAGCCTACGAGCAGTACTTC | CASSLGTGAYEQYF
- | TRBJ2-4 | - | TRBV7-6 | TGTGCCAGCGCGAGAGCAGCAGGGGAGGTTCAGTACTTC | CASARAAGEVQYF
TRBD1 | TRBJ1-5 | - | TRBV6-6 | TGTGCCAGCAAGTTGGACAGGGACAATCAGCCCCAGCATTTT | CASKLDRDNQPQHF
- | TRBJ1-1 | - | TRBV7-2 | TGTGCCAGCAGCTTTACAGACATAAACACTGAAGCTTTCTTT | CASSFTDINTEAFF
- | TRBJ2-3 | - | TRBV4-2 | TGTGCCAGCAGCCTAGAAAAGGGGGCGGGGGCGACCTTGTCCACAGATACGCAGTATTTT | CASSLEKGAGATLSTDTQYF
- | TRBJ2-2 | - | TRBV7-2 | TGTGCCAGCAGCTTAATCGAGAACACCGGGGAGCTGTTTTTT | CASSLIENTGELFF
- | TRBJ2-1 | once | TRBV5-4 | TGTGCCAGCAGCTTGGAATACAATGAGCAGTTCTTC | CASSLEYNEQFF
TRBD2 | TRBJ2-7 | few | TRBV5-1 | TGCGCCAGCAGCTTGGTTTTGCGGGAGGAGTCCTACGAGCAGTACTTC | CASSLVLREESYEQYF
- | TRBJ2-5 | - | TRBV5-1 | TGCGCCAGCAGCTTTGGCACCCAAGAGACCCAGTACTTC | CASSFGTQETQYF
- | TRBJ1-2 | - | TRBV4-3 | TGCGCCAGCAGCCAAGATGGGGGGTCCTATGGCTACACCTTC | CASSQDGGSYGYTF
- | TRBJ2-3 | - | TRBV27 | TGTGCCAGCAGTTACGACTTACGCACAGATACGCAGTATTTT | CASSYDLRTDTQYF
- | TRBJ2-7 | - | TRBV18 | TGTGCCAGCTCACCACGGACGGAATACTACGAGCAGTACTTC | CASSPRTEYYEQYF
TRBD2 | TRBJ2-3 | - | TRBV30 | TGTGCCTGGAGTGTTGCCGGGAGGAGGGGCACAGATACGCAGTATTTT | CAWSVAGRRGTDTQYF
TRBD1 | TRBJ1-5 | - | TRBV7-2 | TGTGCCAGCAGCTCAGCAGGGGGTCCCAATCAGCCCCAGCATTTT | CASSSAGGPNQPQHF